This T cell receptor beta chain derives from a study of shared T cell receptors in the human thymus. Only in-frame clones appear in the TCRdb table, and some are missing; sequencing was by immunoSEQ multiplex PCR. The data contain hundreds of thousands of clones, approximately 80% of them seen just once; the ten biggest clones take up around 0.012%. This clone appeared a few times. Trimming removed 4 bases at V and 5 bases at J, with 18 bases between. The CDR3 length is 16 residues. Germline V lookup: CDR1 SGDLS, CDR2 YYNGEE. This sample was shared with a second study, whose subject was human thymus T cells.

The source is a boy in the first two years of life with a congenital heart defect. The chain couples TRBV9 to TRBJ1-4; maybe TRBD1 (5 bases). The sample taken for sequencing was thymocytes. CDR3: CASSRTQGMENEKLFF. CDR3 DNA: TGTGCCAGCAGCAGAACGCAGGGTATGGAAAATGAAAAACTGTTTTTT.